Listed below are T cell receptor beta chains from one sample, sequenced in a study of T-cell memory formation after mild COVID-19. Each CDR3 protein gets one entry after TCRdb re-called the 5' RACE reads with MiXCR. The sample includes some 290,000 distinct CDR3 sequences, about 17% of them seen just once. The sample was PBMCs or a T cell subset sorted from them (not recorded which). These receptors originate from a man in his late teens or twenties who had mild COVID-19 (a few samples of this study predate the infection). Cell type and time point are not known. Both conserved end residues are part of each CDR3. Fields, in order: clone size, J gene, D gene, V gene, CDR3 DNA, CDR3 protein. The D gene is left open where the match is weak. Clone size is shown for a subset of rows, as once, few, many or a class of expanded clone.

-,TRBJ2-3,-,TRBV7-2,TGTGCCAGCAGCTTTAGAAGCGGGTTCACAGATACGCAGTATTTT,CASSFRSGFTDTQYF
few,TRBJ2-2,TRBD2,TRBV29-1,TGCAGCGTTGGGCTAGCGGGAACCCCAAGCACCGGGGAGCTGTTTTTT,CSVGLAGTPSTGELFF
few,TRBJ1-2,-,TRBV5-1,TGCGCCAGCAGCTCAGCCGGGGACTGGAGTTATGGCTACACCTTC,CASSSAGDWSYGYTF
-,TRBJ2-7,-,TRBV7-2,TGTGCCAGCAGCTCAAGGATATTTCACGAGCAGTACTTC,CASSSRIFHEQYF
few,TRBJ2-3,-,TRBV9,TGTGCCAGCAGCGGGTCAGGGGACACGCAGTATTTT,CASSGSGDTQYF
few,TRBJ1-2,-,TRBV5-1,TGCGCCAGCAGCTTGGGGCAGGGGACCCTCTATGGCTACACCTTC,CASSLGQGTLYGYTF
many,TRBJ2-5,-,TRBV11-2,TGTGCCAGCAGCTTACACAGGGAAAAGACCCAGTACTTC,CASSLHREKTQYF
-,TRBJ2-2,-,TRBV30,TGTGCCTGGACCTTAGTGGGTACCGGGGAGCTGTTTTTT,CAWTLVGTGELFF
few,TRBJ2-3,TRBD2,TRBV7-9,TGTGCCAGCGAGACTAGCGGGGGGGCAGGAGATACGCAGTATTTT,CASETSGGAGDTQYF
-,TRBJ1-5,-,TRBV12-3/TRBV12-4,TGTGCCAGCAGTCTAACAGGCCCCAATCAGCCCCAGCATTTT,CASSLTGPNQPQHF
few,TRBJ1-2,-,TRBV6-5,TGTGCCAGCAGTTACCTTTCTCTGGCAGCTAACTATGGCTACACCTTC,CASSYLSLAANYGYTF
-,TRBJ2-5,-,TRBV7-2,TGTGCCAGCAGCTCCAGGGGGGCGGAGGGGACCCAGTACTTC,CASSSRGAEGTQYF
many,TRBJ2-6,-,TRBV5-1,TGCGCCAGCAGCTTGGAGGTCGTGCCTGGGGCCAACGTCCTGACTTTC,CASSLEVVPGANVLTF
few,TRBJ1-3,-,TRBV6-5,TGTGCCAGCTCAATGGGTCCCTACTCTGGAAACACCATATATTTT,CASSMGPYSGNTIYF
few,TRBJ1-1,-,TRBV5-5,TGTGCCAGCAGCTTGGGGGTAGAGACTGAAGCTTTCTTT,CASSLGVETEAFF
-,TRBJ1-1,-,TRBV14,TGTGCCAGCAGCCAACCTGGGGCAGGTACTGAAGCTTTCTTT,CASSQPGAGTEAFF
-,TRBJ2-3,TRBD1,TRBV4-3,TGCGCCAGCAGCCATCCCCCGGGACAGGGTATGAATACGCAGTATTTT,CASSHPPGQGMNTQYF
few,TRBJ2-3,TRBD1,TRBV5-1,TGCGCCAGCACTCGGACAGGGGGCGTAGATACGCAGTATTTT,CASTRTGGVDTQYF
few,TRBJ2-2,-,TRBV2,TGTGCCAGCAAGTACACCGGGGAGCTGTTTTTT,CASKYTGELFF
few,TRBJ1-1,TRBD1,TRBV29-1,TGCAGCGTTGAACCAGGGGGGCACACTGAAGCTTTCTTT,CSVEPGGHTEAFF
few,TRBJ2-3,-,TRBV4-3,TGCGCCAGCAGCCAAGGCCCGGGACTTCCTGCCACAGATACGCAGTATTTT,CASSQGPGLPATDTQYF
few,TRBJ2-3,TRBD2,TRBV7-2,TGTGCCAGCAGCTCCGAGCGGGAGGATACGCAGTATTTT,CASSSEREDTQYF
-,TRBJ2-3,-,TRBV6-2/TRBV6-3,TGTGCCAGCAGCCTAGGGTTGAATACGCAGTATTTT,CASSLGLNTQYF
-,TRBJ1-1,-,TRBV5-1,TGCGCCAGCAGCTTGGAAAGCCACCTGAGCACTGAAGCTTTCTTT,CASSLESHLSTEAFF
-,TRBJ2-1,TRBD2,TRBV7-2,TGTGCCAGCAGCTTACCTAGCGGGACACCCTACAATGAGCAGTTCTTC,CASSLPSGTPYNEQFF
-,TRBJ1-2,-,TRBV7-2,TGTGCCAGCAGCCCGGGGACTCCCCGGAACTTTTTCTATGGCTACACCTTC,CASSPGTPRNFFYGYTF
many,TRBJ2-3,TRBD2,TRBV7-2,TGTGCCAGCAGCTTAGAGCTAGCGGGAGATACGCAGTATTTT,CASSLELAGDTQYF
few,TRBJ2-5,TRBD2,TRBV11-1,TGTGCCAGCAGCTCCCTCCCCGAGGGTCTAGCGGGGGTGACCCAGTACTTC,CASSSLPEGLAGVTQYF
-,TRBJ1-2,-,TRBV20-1,TGCAGTGCTAGAGATCCTGGGAACTATGGCTACACCTTC,CSARDPGNYGYTF
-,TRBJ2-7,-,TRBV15,TGTGCCACCAGCAGGAGGCAGGGACACGAGCAGTACTTC,CATSRRQGHEQYF
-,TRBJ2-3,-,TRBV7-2,TGTGCCAGCAGCTTCGAAGGGCGGGGTTATACCACAGATACGCAGTATTTT,CASSFEGRGYTTDTQYF
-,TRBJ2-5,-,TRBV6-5,TGTGCCAGCAGTCCTCGGTGGGACCAAGAGACCCAGTACTTC,CASSPRWDQETQYF
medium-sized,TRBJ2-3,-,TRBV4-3,TGCGCCAGCAGCCCCCCGAGGGCCGATACGCAGTATTTT,CASSPPRADTQYF
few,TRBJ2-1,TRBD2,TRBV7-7,TGTGCTAGCAGCTTAAGTATCGGGGGGGCCCCGTTCTTC,CASSLSIGGAPFF
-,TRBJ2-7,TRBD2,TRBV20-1,TGCAGTGCTCCGGGTGGCGGGGGAATATACGAGCAGTACTTC,CSAPGGGGIYEQYF
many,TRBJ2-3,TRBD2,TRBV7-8,TGTGCCAGCAGCTTAGCGCTAGGGACTAGCGGGGGCCCATTAGCAGATACGCAGTATTTT,CASSLALGTSGGPLADTQYF
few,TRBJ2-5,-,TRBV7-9,TGTGCCAGCAGCTTAGGCCCAGTCCGACGGCAGGAGACCCAGTACTTC,CASSLGPVRRQETQYF
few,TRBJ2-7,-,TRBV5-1,TGCGCCAGCAGCGTGAGGCCCGGAACCTACGAGCAGTACTTC,CASSVRPGTYEQYF
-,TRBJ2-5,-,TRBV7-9,TGTGCCAGCAGCCCCCCGCGGCACAAGACCCAGTACTTC,CASSPPRHKTQYF
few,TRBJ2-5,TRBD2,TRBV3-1,TGTGCCAGCACGACTAGCGACAGGGAGACCCAGTACTTC,CASTTSDRETQYF
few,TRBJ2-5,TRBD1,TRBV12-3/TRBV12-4,TGTGCCAGCAGCCACGGTCCGGGACAGGGGAGGCTGATCCAAGAGACCCAGTACTTC,CASSHGPGQGRLIQETQYF
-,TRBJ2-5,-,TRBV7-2,TGTGCCAGCAGCTTCCCGGGGGGCTGGGAGACCCAGTACTTC,CASSFPGGWETQYF